Below are 29 T cell receptor beta chains sequenced from a single sample in a study of T-cell reconstitution after alpha-beta-depleted transplantation in children. The TCRbeta library incorporated unique molecular identifiers. TCRdb reprocessed the PCR reads via MiXCR and lists one record per CDR3 protein. The sample has 200,000 to 250,000 distinct CDR3 sequences, 11% seen once. The sample here was PBMCs, taken before TCRalphabeta/CD19-depleted stem cell transplant. Receptors originate from a child under three years old with acute myeloid leukemia, due to receive a stem cell transplant.

This clonotype was observed at least ten times. The chain combines TRBV5-1 with TRBJ2-1; TRBD2 aligns across 10 bases. Unmatched junction bases numbered 10, after V lost 4 bases and J lost 3 bases. The germline gives CDR1 SGHRS, CDR2 YFSETQ. The CDR3 runs to 17 residues. CDR3 in DNA: TGCGCCAGCAGCACTGCCCCAACTAGCGGGAACTACAATGAGCAGTTCTTC. Residues: CASSTAPTSGNYNEQFF.

This clonotype was seen ten or more times. The rearrangement uses TRBV3-1 and TRBJ2-5; TRBD2 matches 14 bases. There are 18 residues in the CDR3. The trim removed 6 bases at V and 7 bases at J, leaving 16 bases unmatched. Germline CDR1 reads LGHDT; CDR2 reads YNNKEL (reference sequence). The CDR3 is CASRGLAGGQRSQGTQYF. CDR3 nucleotide sequence: TGTGCCAGCAGAGGACTAGCGGGGGGCCAAAGATCGCAGGGGACCCAGTACTTC.

This clonotype was recorded many times. The chain recombines TRBV20-1 with TRBJ2-5; D is possibly TRBD1 (5 bases). The CDR3 runs to 13 residues. Germline V gene data show CDR1 as DFQATT and CDR2 as SNEGSKA (reference sequence). The V gene lost 4 bases and the J gene lost 0 bases, with 9 bases spanning the gap. The CDR3 reads CSAIQGNQETQYF. Written as DNA, the CDR3 is TGCAGTGCTATCCAGGGAAACCAAGAGACCCAGTACTTC.

In its sample, this clonotype was seen many times. CDR3 loop: CASTGAPMGSYGYTF. For the CDR3, the DNA is TGTGCCAGCACCGGGGCCCCTATGGGGAGCTATGGCTACACCTTC. The chain employs TRBV12-3 or TRBV12-4 and TRBJ1-2, with D tentatively TRBD1 (5 bases). Between the trimmed V and J ends, which lost 7 bases and 4 bases, there was a span of 19 bases. The length of the CDR3 is 15 residues.

The rearrangement uses TRBV12-3 or TRBV12-4 and TRBJ2-3; 7 bases line up with TRBD2. CDR3 length: 15 residues. The trim removed 3 bases at V and 6 bases at J, leaving 9 bases unmatched. CDR3 sequence reads: CASSFRSGMRDTQYF. CDR3 nucleotide sequence: TGTGCCAGCAGTTTCCGGAGCGGGATGAGGGATACGCAGTATTTT.

This clonotype was seen repeatedly, ten times or more. The V call is TRBV27, the J call TRBJ1-5; 8 bases align to TRBD1. Germline-derived CDR1 and CDR2 are MNHEY and SMNVEV (reference sequence). The V segment lost 2 bases and the J segment 5 bases; nucleotides outside the gene matches: 2. This CDR3 contains 14 residues. CDR3: CASSLHRGDQPQHF. CDR3 bases: TGTGCCAGCAGTTTACACAGGGGGGATCAGCCCCAGCATTTT.

This clonotype has at least ten counts. The chain couples TRBV7-2 to TRBJ2-1; D gene uncertain. The length of the CDR3 is 14 residues. CDR1 and CDR2 from the germline V gene are SGHTA and FQGNSA. The ends were cut back, 3 bases at V and 8 bases at J, with 14 bases in the middle. The CDR3 reads CASSFSPQLDEQFF. In nucleotides, the CDR3 is TGTGCCAGCAGCTTTTCCCCCCAATTGGATGAGCAGTTCTTC.

The V call is TRBV20-1, the J call TRBJ2-7; 9 bases match TRBD1. Germline assignment: CDR1 DFQATT and CDR2 SNEGSKA (reference sequence). Trimming at V came to 3 bases and at J to 3 bases, leaving 12 bases not matched to a gene. CDR3 size: 16 residues. This CDR3 reads CSASLPIMGQGYEQYF. The CDR3 nucleotides are TGCAGTGCTAGCCTCCCTATAATGGGACAGGGCTACGAGCAGTACTTC.

This clonotype was detected many times. V and J are TRBV6-5 and TRBJ1-3, with a tentative D call TRBD1 (6 bases). The V end was cut by 5 bases, the J end by 3 bases, with 17 bases between. The CDR3 is 16 residues long. The germline CDR1 and CDR2 sequences are MNHEY and SVGAGI. The CDR3 spells CASSRGIQGSGNTIYF. As DNA, the CDR3 is TGTGCCAGCAGTCGAGGGATCCAGGGGAGTGGAAACACCATATATTTT.

This clonotype was seen many times. The chain has TRBV28 and TRBJ1-5, with D perhaps TRBD1 (5 bases). Germline assignment: CDR1 MDHEN and CDR2 SYDVKM. The CDR3 has 14 amino acids. Trimming removed 7 bases from V and 7 bases from J, with 17 bases in between. The CDR3, as DNA: TGTGCCAGCACCACTGGCCAGGGCAGGCAGCCCCAGCATTTT. Protein sequence: CASTTGQGRQPQHF.

This clonotype was found many times. This chain uses TRBV5-1 with TRBJ1-5, with a weak D call TRBD1 (6 bases). This CDR3 has 15 residues. Germline V lookup: CDR1 SGHRS, CDR2 YFSETQ. Trimming took 2 bases from V and 0 from J, leaving 9 bases between them. The CDR3 DNA reads as TGCGCCAGCAGCTTTAGGGGGGATAGCAATCAGCCCCAGCATTTT. Translation gives CASSFRGDSNQPQHF.

This clonotype has at least ten counts. V and J are TRBV24-1 and TRBJ2-1; D is unresolved. The CDR3 has 13 residues. The germline V and J ends were trimmed by 4 bases and 7 bases, with 10 bases remaining between them. Germline CDR1 and CDR2: KGHDR and SFDVKD. CDR3 in DNA: TGTGCCACCAGTGACTACGACACGAATGAGCAGTTCTTC. This codes for CATSDYDTNEQFF.

The chain couples TRBV5-6 to TRBJ2-7; 8 nucleotides line up with TRBD2. CDR1 and CDR2 from the germline V gene are SGHDT and YYEEEE. This CDR3 is 16 amino acids long. J gave up 5 bases and V 2 bases, and 12 bases lay outside the gene matches. This chain's CDR3 is CASSFYSGTRSHEQYF. The DNA of the CDR3 is TGTGCCAGCAGCTTCTACTCAGGGACTAGATCCCACGAGCAGTACTTC.

This clonotype was observed many times. This sequence joins TRBV28 and TRBJ2-5; 7 nucleotides agree with TRBD2. The CDR3 spans 15 residues. Germline V gives CDR1 MDHEN, CDR2 SYDVKM. The V gene end was trimmed by 5 bases and the J gene end by 2 bases; junction bases not matched to a gene: 8. The CDR3 DNA reads TGTGCCAGCAGTACTCCTAGCGGAGAACAAGAGACCCAGTACTTC. Translating gives CASSTPSGEQETQYF.

A word on this clonotype: This may stem from a read error, because a much larger clone lies one nucleotide away. The chain recombines TRBV2 with TRBJ2-1, with 10 bases aligning to TRBD2. The CDR3 extends over 15 amino acids. Germline V gene sequence: CDR1 SNHLY, CDR2 FYNNEI. For the CDR3, the DNA is TGTACCAGCAGTCAGAGCGGGGGGGCGTACAATGAGCAGTTCTTC. It codes for CTSSQSGGAYNEQFF.

This rearrangement joins TRBV6-2 or TRBV6-3 to TRBJ2-1; 8 bases map to TRBD2. CDR1 is MNHEY and CDR2 is SVGEGT in the germline V gene. The CDR3 runs to 14 residues. Germline trimming cut 2 bases from V and 7 bases from J; bases unmatched to any gene: 4. The CDR3 loop is CASSYSGRVNEQFF. The CDR3 DNA reads TGTGCCAGCAGTTACAGCGGGAGAGTAAATGAGCAGTTCTTC.

Notes on this clonotype: Possible read error: a much larger clone is one base away. The rearrangement uses TRBV2 and TRBJ1-5; D is undetermined. This CDR3 comprises 13 residues. Between the trimmed V and J ends, which lost 6 bases and 4 bases, there was a span of 10 bases. Germline assignment: CDR1 SNHLY and CDR2 FYNNEI. The CDR3 coding sequence is TGTGCCAGCAGCGACCCGCGAAATCAGCCCCAGCATTTT. Amino acid sequence: CASSDPRNQPQHF.

For this clonotype: At one end, the junction sequence differs from germline, possibly due to a read error. The V and J genes are TRBV7-3 and TRBJ1-2; D call uncertain. Germline CDR1 SGHTA, CDR2 FQGTGA. This CDR3 is built from 15 residues. The CDR3 spells CASSLGPADNYGDTF. The DNA of the CDR3 is TGTGCCAGCAGCTTAGGTCCAGCTGATAACTATGGCGACACCTTC. The full variable domain, in which reference TRBV7-3 and TRBJ1-2 provide the parts outside the CDR3, is GAGVSQTPSNKVTEKGKYVELRCDPISGHTALYWYRQSLGQGPEFLIYFQGTGAADDSGLPNDRFFAVRPEGSVSTLKIQRTERGDSAVYLCASSLGPADNYGDTFGSGTRLTVV.

The genes are TRBV29-1 and TRBJ2-2, with unresolved D. Germline CDR1 reads SQVTM; CDR2 reads ANQGSEA. This CDR3 contains 14 residues. Trimming shortened V by 6 bases and J by 1 base, and 12 bases separated the two germline ends. CDR3 sequence reads: CSVSEQLNTGELFF. The CDR3 coding sequence is TGCAGCGTATCTGAACAGCTGAACACCGGGGAGCTGTTTTTT.

In this sample, this clonotype turned up many times. The V gene is TRBV20-1, the J gene TRBJ1-2; possibly TRBD1 for D (6 bases). The CDR3 runs 15 residues. Germline V CDR1 and CDR2: DFQATT, SNEGSKA (reference sequence). V was clipped by 3 bases and J by 5 bases, with 19 bases between them. The CDR3 loop reads CSASSLGGAGYGYTF. In nucleotides, the CDR3 is TGCAGTGCTAGCTCCCTGGGGGGGGCGGGGTATGGCTACACCTTC.

V gene TRBV29-1 combines with J gene TRBJ2-2, with D hard to call. The CDR3 covers 14 residues. Trimming pared 2 bases from V and 6 bases from J, leaving 13 bases between. The germline gives CDR1 SQVTM, CDR2 ANQGSEA. The CDR3 nucleotides are TGCAGCGTTGAACCTAGTGTGGTTCCCGGGGAGCTGTTTTTT. Translating it yields CSVEPSVVPGELFF.

This clonotype was recorded many times. This sequence joins TRBV6-5 and TRBJ2-3; D gene uncertain. Per germline, CDR1 MNHEY and CDR2 SVGAGI. V lost 4 bases and J lost 1, with 12 bases in between. The CDR3 spans 15 residues. CDR3 coding DNA: TGTGCCAGCAGTTTCCCGCGGAACGGCACAGATACGCAGTATTTT. Protein sequence: CASSFPRNGTDTQYF.

Worth noting for this clonotype: Germline and junction disagree at one end, which may indicate a read error. The rearrangement uses TRBV18 and TRBJ2-2, with 9 bases matching TRBD1. Germline V gene data show CDR1 as KGHSH and CDR2 as LQKENI. There are 16 residues in the CDR3. CDR3 nucleotides: TGTGCCAGCTCACCCCGAGGACAGGGGAACACCGGGGAGCTATTTTTT. It is translated as CASSPRGQGNTGELFF.

This clonotype is a singleton in its sample. This may come from a read error, since a much larger clone is one base off. This chain joins TRBV5-1 and TRBJ2-7; 8 nucleotides agree with TRBD1. The CDR3 covers 15 residues. With V trimmed by 0 bases and J by 6 bases, 8 bases remained unmatched. Per germline, CDR1 SGHRS and CDR2 YFSETQ. As DNA, the CDR3 is TGCGCCAGCAGCTTGGAGACAGGGGCGATCAGCGAGCAGTACTTC. Translation: CASSLETGAISEQYF.

This chain joins TRBV30 and TRBJ1-2; a possible D gene is TRBD1 (5 bases). V shed 3 bases and J shed 8 bases, with 13 bases lying between them. The germline V gene has CDR1 GTSNPN and CDR2 SVGIG (reference sequence). The CDR3 has 12 residues. The CDR3 DNA is TGTGCCTGGAGCGTGGACACCGTAGGCTACACCTTC. Its protein is CAWSVDTVGYTF.

The J gene is TRBJ2-3, the V gene TRBV20-1, with TRBD2 as a possible D gene (5 bases). V was pared by 0 bases and J by 6 bases, with 16 bases between. Looked up from germline, CDR1 is DFQATT and CDR2 is SNEGSKA (reference sequence). CDR3 length equals 15 residues. This CDR3 reads CSARDPGEALDTQYF. The DNA for the CDR3 is TGCAGTGCTAGAGATCCCGGGGAAGCCCTCGATACGCAGTATTTT.

With respect to this clonotype: A much larger clone differs by one base, so this may be a read error. The rearrangement joins TRBV29-1 to TRBJ2-3; D is ambiguous. Trimming took 4 bases from V and 4 from J, leaving 9 bases between them. The CDR3 length is 12 residues. CDR1 and CDR2 from the germline V gene are SQVTM and ANQGSEA. CDR3 protein: CSVGMTSDTQYF. As DNA, the CDR3 is TGCAGCGTTGGCATGACCTCAGATACGCAGTATTTT.

Only a few counts were recorded for this clonotype. V and J are TRBV5-1 and TRBJ1-1; D is unclear. The CDR3 runs to 16 residues. The germline CDR1 and CDR2 sequences are SGHRS and YFSETQ. The V end lost 0 bases, the J end lost 3 bases, and 15 bases lay between the germline ends. CDR3 residues: CASSLGFGTGYTEAFF. CDR3 DNA: TGCGCCAGCAGCTTGGGGTTTGGAACCGGGTACACTGAAGCTTTCTTT.

This clonotype came up many times. The V and J genes are TRBV7-9 and TRBJ2-3, with D perhaps TRBD2 (6 bases). The CDR3 runs 11 residues. V lost 3 bases, J lost 9 bases, and 7 bases lay in between. Germline CDR1 reads SEHNR; CDR2 reads FQNEAQ (reference sequence). CDR3 region: CASSLGGTQYF. CDR3 in DNA: TGTGCCAGCAGCTTGGGGGGAACGCAGTATTTT.